The rows below give T cell receptor beta chains drawn from one sample of a study of blood T cell repertoires in COVID-19. Data came from immunoSEQ multiplex PCR; TCRdb stores just in-frame clones and leaves some out. There are fewer than 250,000 clones in the sample; approximately 83% occur only once, and 3.6% lies in the top ten. Sequencing input: PBMCs or T cells enriched from blood (not recorded which). The receptors originated from a woman aged 40 to 50 who had been exposed to COVID-19. Each CDR3 is given with its conserved first and last residue. D genes are given only for firm matches. Clone size appears in some rows only: once, few, many, or a class for an expanded clone.

j_call: TRBJ1-1
clone_size: .
d_call: .
v_call: TRBV7-9
cdr3_nt: TGTGCCAGCAGCTGGCCCGAGGGCCGGAACACTGAAGCTTTCTTT
cdr3_aa: CASSWPEGRNTEAFF

j_call: TRBJ1-3
clone_size: .
d_call: TRBD1
v_call: TRBV4-1
cdr3_nt: TGCGCCAGCAGCCAAGACAGGGGGGACACCATATATTTT
cdr3_aa: CASSQDRGDTIYF

j_call: TRBJ2-5
clone_size: .
d_call: TRBD1
v_call: TRBV11-2
cdr3_nt: TGTGCCAGCAGCTTAGGGGCAGGGGGCAGGGGGGAGACCCAGTACTTC
cdr3_aa: CASSLGAGGRGETQYF

j_call: TRBJ1-5
clone_size: .
d_call: TRBD1
v_call: TRBV6-6
cdr3_nt: TGTGCCAGCACCGACAGGGGAACTACTTATGGTCAGCCCCAGCATTTT
cdr3_aa: CASTDRGTTYGQPQHF

j_call: TRBJ2-3
clone_size: .
d_call: .
v_call: TRBV5-1
cdr3_nt: TGCGCCAGCAGCTTGTTCGGGGGGCGGGATACGCAGTATTTT
cdr3_aa: CASSLFGGRDTQYF

j_call: TRBJ1-2
clone_size: .
d_call: .
v_call: TRBV12-2
cdr3_nt: TGTGCAAGTCGCCCACAACCCCGACAGTTGACATATGGCTACACCTTC
cdr3_aa: CASRPQPRQLTYGYTF

j_call: TRBJ2-2
clone_size: few
d_call: .
v_call: TRBV30
cdr3_nt: TGTGCCTGGAGGTGGGCAGGAATGGGCACCGGGGAGCTGTTTTTT
cdr3_aa: CAWRWAGMGTGELFF

j_call: TRBJ1-1
clone_size: .
d_call: TRBD1
v_call: TRBV14
cdr3_nt: TGTGCCAGCAGCCTATTCGGACAGGGGGGTGAAGCTTTCTTT
cdr3_aa: CASSLFGQGGEAFF

j_call: TRBJ1-2
clone_size: few
d_call: TRBD1
v_call: TRBV7-2
cdr3_nt: TGTGCCAGCAGCTTAGCGGGGGGACAGGGCTATGGCTACACCTTC
cdr3_aa: CASSLAGGQGYGYTF

j_call: TRBJ2-2
clone_size: .
d_call: TRBD1
v_call: TRBV25-1
cdr3_nt: TGTGCCAGCAGTGAACAGGGGGCCGGCACCGGGGAGCTGTTTTTT
cdr3_aa: CASSEQGAGTGELFF

j_call: TRBJ1-2
clone_size: .
d_call: TRBD1
v_call: TRBV25-1
cdr3_nt: TGTGCCAGCAGTGGGGGACAGGCCAACTATGGCTACACCTTC
cdr3_aa: CASSGGQANYGYTF

j_call: TRBJ1-4
clone_size: few
d_call: .
v_call: TRBV11-2
cdr3_nt: TGTGCCAGCAGCCCGGAGCCAGAAAAACTGTTTTTT
cdr3_aa: CASSPEPEKLFF

j_call: TRBJ1-1
clone_size: .
d_call: .
v_call: TRBV27
cdr3_nt: TGTGCCAGCAGTTTAGCAGGGGTGAACACTGAAGCTTTCTTT
cdr3_aa: CASSLAGVNTEAFF

j_call: TRBJ1-5
clone_size: .
d_call: .
v_call: TRBV6-1
cdr3_nt: TGTGCCAGCAGTGAAGGCGTCACGCTAAATCAGCCCCAGCATTTT
cdr3_aa: CASSEGVTLNQPQHF

j_call: TRBJ2-5
clone_size: .
d_call: .
v_call: TRBV6-2/TRBV6-3
cdr3_nt: TGTGCCAGCAGTTACGGCTTGGAGACCCAGTACTTC
cdr3_aa: CASSYGLETQYF

j_call: TRBJ2-7
clone_size: .
d_call: .
v_call: TRBV12-3/TRBV12-4
cdr3_nt: TGTGCCAGCAGTTTCCAATACGAGCAGTACTTC
cdr3_aa: CASSFQYEQYF

j_call: TRBJ1-2
clone_size: .
d_call: .
v_call: TRBV3-1/TRBV3-2
cdr3_nt: TGTGCCAGCAGGGCAGGCCTTTTCTATGGCTACACCTTC
cdr3_aa: CASRAGLFYGYTF

j_call: TRBJ1-4
clone_size: .
d_call: .
v_call: TRBV5-5
cdr3_nt: TGTGCCAGCAGCTTGGAGCGGGAAAAACTGTTTTTT
cdr3_aa: CASSLEREKLFF

j_call: TRBJ2-7
clone_size: .
d_call: .
v_call: TRBV20-1
cdr3_nt: TGCAGTGCTAGTTCCGGGGGGCCTTTATACGAGCAGTACTTC
cdr3_aa: CSASSGGPLYEQYF

j_call: TRBJ2-5
clone_size: .
d_call: TRBD1
v_call: TRBV19
cdr3_nt: TGTGCCAGTAGTCCCAAGGGACAGCCCAAAGGAGAGACCCAGTACTTC
cdr3_aa: CASSPKGQPKGETQYF

j_call: TRBJ1-1
clone_size: once
d_call: TRBD1
v_call: TRBV10-3
cdr3_nt: TGTGCCATCAGTGACTCGGACAGGGCCGCCTGCGCTTTCTTT
cdr3_aa: CAISDSDRAACAFF

j_call: TRBJ1-1
clone_size: .
d_call: TRBD1
v_call: TRBV9
cdr3_nt: TGTGCCAGCAGCGTTGGCCTCGGGACAGGGTTAATTCCGGGGGCTTTCTTT
cdr3_aa: CASSVGLGTGLIPGAFF

j_call: TRBJ2-1
clone_size: .
d_call: TRBD2
v_call: TRBV5-4
cdr3_nt: TGTGCCAGCAGCTTGGGGCTAGCGGGGGGGCTAGCCAATGAGCAGTTCTTC
cdr3_aa: CASSLGLAGGLANEQFF

j_call: TRBJ2-3
clone_size: .
d_call: TRBD2
v_call: TRBV7-8
cdr3_nt: TGTGCCAGCAGCTTCGGGGGGGGGACGAGCACAGATACGCAGTATTTT
cdr3_aa: CASSFGGGTSTDTQYF

j_call: TRBJ1-4
clone_size: .
d_call: .
v_call: TRBV7-3
cdr3_nt: TGTGCCAGCAGCTCACGCGGCGGGACGTTGCTGTTTTTT
cdr3_aa: CASSSRGGTLLFF

j_call: TRBJ2-5
clone_size: .
d_call: .
v_call: TRBV10-1
cdr3_nt: TGCGCCAGCTCGTTAAAGGTAGAAAGGGGAGAGACCCAGTACTTC
cdr3_aa: CASSLKVERGETQYF

j_call: TRBJ2-1
clone_size: .
d_call: .
v_call: TRBV6-5
cdr3_nt: TGTGCCAGCTCAGCCAACAGGCTGAATGAGCAGTTCTTC
cdr3_aa: CASSANRLNEQFF

j_call: TRBJ1-2
clone_size: .
d_call: .
v_call: TRBV3-1/TRBV3-2
cdr3_nt: TGTGCCAGCAGCCCCGGGACACGTCCTGGCTATGGCTACACCTTC
cdr3_aa: CASSPGTRPGYGYTF

j_call: TRBJ1-2
clone_size: .
d_call: TRBD1
v_call: TRBV14
cdr3_nt: TGTGCCACCTTTCTTTTGACAGGGGAAGACTATGGCTACACCTTC
cdr3_aa: CATFLLTGEDYGYTF

j_call: TRBJ1-4
clone_size: .
d_call: TRBD1
v_call: TRBV7-3
cdr3_nt: TGTGCCAGCAGCCCAGGGACAGGGAGTGAAAAACTGTTTTTT
cdr3_aa: CASSPGTGSEKLFF

j_call: TRBJ2-1
clone_size: .
d_call: TRBD2
v_call: TRBV28
cdr3_nt: TGTGCCAGCAGCCTACAGCGGGGGGCCTACAATGAGCAGTTCTTC
cdr3_aa: CASSLQRGAYNEQFF

j_call: TRBJ1-4
clone_size: .
d_call: TRBD1
v_call: TRBV19
cdr3_nt: TGTGCCAGTGGACAGGGGGCGTCTAATGAAAAACTGTTTTTT
cdr3_aa: CASGQGASNEKLFF

j_call: TRBJ1-1
clone_size: .
d_call: .
v_call: TRBV18
cdr3_nt: TGTGCCAGCTCACCACAAGGGGCGAACACTGAAGCTTTCTTT
cdr3_aa: CASSPQGANTEAFF

j_call: TRBJ2-7
clone_size: .
d_call: TRBD1
v_call: TRBV11-1
cdr3_nt: TGTGCCAGCAGCTTAGACGGGACAGGGACCTACGAGCAGTACTTC
cdr3_aa: CASSLDGTGTYEQYF

j_call: TRBJ1-2
clone_size: .
d_call: TRBD1
v_call: TRBV5-1
cdr3_nt: TGCGCCAGCCGCCAAATACCGGGACAGGTCTATGGCTACACCTTC
cdr3_aa: CASRQIPGQVYGYTF

j_call: TRBJ2-3
clone_size: .
d_call: .
v_call: TRBV5-1
cdr3_nt: TGCGCCAGCAAGCTAGCGCGCGGCCTCGCAGATACGCAGTATTTT
cdr3_aa: CASKLARGLADTQYF

j_call: TRBJ2-4
clone_size: .
d_call: .
v_call: TRBV25-1
cdr3_nt: TGTGCCAGCATGGGCTGGGGGCATGCCAAAAACATTCAGTACTTC
cdr3_aa: CASMGWGHAKNIQYF

j_call: TRBJ1-2
clone_size: .
d_call: .
v_call: TRBV7-9
cdr3_nt: TGTGCCAGCAGCCCCGACGTTTCAGGCTATGGCTACACCTTC
cdr3_aa: CASSPDVSGYGYTF

j_call: TRBJ2-7
clone_size: few
d_call: TRBD1
v_call: TRBV15
cdr3_nt: TGTGCCACCAGCAGAGTGCCGACAGGGAATTCCTACGAGCAGTACTTC
cdr3_aa: CATSRVPTGNSYEQYF

j_call: TRBJ1-1
clone_size: .
d_call: TRBD1
v_call: TRBV10-3
cdr3_nt: TGTGCCATCAGCGACAGGGGTGGGAACACTGAAGCTTTCTTT
cdr3_aa: CAISDRGGNTEAFF

j_call: TRBJ1-6
clone_size: .
d_call: .
v_call: TRBV9
cdr3_nt: TGTGCCAGCAGCGTTTCTTCAGGGGATAATTCACCCCTCCACTTT
cdr3_aa: CASSVSSGDNSPLHF

j_call: TRBJ1-4
clone_size: .
d_call: .
v_call: TRBV4-3
cdr3_nt: TGCGCCAGCAGCCAAAACTTAGGGGCCTGGGAAAAACTGTTTTTT
cdr3_aa: CASSQNLGAWEKLFF

j_call: TRBJ2-3
clone_size: .
d_call: .
v_call: TRBV6-5
cdr3_nt: TGTGCCAGCAGTTACTCACGGGGGGCGACAGATACGCAGTATTTT
cdr3_aa: CASSYSRGATDTQYF

j_call: TRBJ2-7
clone_size: .
d_call: .
v_call: TRBV27
cdr3_nt: TGTGCCAGCAGTTTAGCCCAGGGCGACGGCGAGCAGTACTTC
cdr3_aa: CASSLAQGDGEQYF

j_call: TRBJ1-1
clone_size: .
d_call: TRBD1
v_call: TRBV6-2/TRBV6-3
cdr3_nt: TGTGCCAGCAGCCCCTGGACAGGGATGAACACTGAAGCTTTCTTT
cdr3_aa: CASSPWTGMNTEAFF

j_call: TRBJ1-4
clone_size: .
d_call: TRBD1
v_call: TRBV2
cdr3_nt: TGTGCCCTGGGACAGGGAAACGAAAAACTGTTTTTT
cdr3_aa: CALGQGNEKLFF

j_call: TRBJ1-2
clone_size: .
d_call: .
v_call: TRBV19
cdr3_nt: TGTGCCAGTAGTTACAGGGTCTACGGCTACACCTTC
cdr3_aa: CASSYRVYGYTF

j_call: TRBJ2-5
clone_size: .
d_call: .
v_call: TRBV5-1
cdr3_nt: TGCGCCAGCAGCTTGGCCCCTCAGGAGACCCAGTACTTC
cdr3_aa: CASSLAPQETQYF

j_call: TRBJ2-7
clone_size: .
d_call: .
v_call: TRBV5-5
cdr3_nt: TGTGCCAGCAGCTTGGAACCCACTTACGAGCAGTACTTC
cdr3_aa: CASSLEPTYEQYF

j_call: TRBJ1-1
clone_size: .
d_call: TRBD1
v_call: TRBV5-8
cdr3_nt: TGTGCCAGCAGCCGGGGACAGGGGGCTGAAGCTTTCTTT
cdr3_aa: CASSRGQGAEAFF

j_call: TRBJ1-1
clone_size: few
d_call: .
v_call: TRBV18
cdr3_nt: TGTGCCAGCTCACCAGGCCAGGCCAGGGACACTGAAGCTTTCTTT
cdr3_aa: CASSPGQARDTEAFF

j_call: TRBJ1-5
clone_size: few
d_call: .
v_call: TRBV6-2/TRBV6-3
cdr3_nt: TGTGCCAGCAGTTATTGGGGAGGGGTAAATCAGCCCCAGCATTTT
cdr3_aa: CASSYWGGVNQPQHF

j_call: TRBJ2-5
clone_size: once
d_call: .
v_call: TRBV2
cdr3_nt: TGTGCCAGCAACGGACAGAGGGCAGAGACCCAGTACTTC
cdr3_aa: CASNGQRAETQYF

j_call: TRBJ1-5
clone_size: .
d_call: .
v_call: TRBV6-2/TRBV6-3
cdr3_nt: TGTGCCAGCAGTTACCTCCCGGGACAACCATATCAGCCCCAGCATTTT
cdr3_aa: CASSYLPGQPYQPQHF

j_call: TRBJ2-7
clone_size: .
d_call: .
v_call: TRBV18
cdr3_nt: TGTGCCAGCTCACCTCAGGACTCAAACAGGGAAACGAACGAGCAGTACTTC
cdr3_aa: CASSPQDSNRETNEQYF

j_call: TRBJ1-2
clone_size: .
d_call: .
v_call: TRBV5-1
cdr3_nt: TGCGCCAGCAGTTTTGACTCGACAGGCTTCTATGGCTACACCTTC
cdr3_aa: CASSFDSTGFYGYTF

j_call: TRBJ1-3
clone_size: .
d_call: .
v_call: TRBV4-2
cdr3_nt: TGTGCCAGCAGCCAAGAAACAGCCGGAAACACCATATATTTT
cdr3_aa: CASSQETAGNTIYF